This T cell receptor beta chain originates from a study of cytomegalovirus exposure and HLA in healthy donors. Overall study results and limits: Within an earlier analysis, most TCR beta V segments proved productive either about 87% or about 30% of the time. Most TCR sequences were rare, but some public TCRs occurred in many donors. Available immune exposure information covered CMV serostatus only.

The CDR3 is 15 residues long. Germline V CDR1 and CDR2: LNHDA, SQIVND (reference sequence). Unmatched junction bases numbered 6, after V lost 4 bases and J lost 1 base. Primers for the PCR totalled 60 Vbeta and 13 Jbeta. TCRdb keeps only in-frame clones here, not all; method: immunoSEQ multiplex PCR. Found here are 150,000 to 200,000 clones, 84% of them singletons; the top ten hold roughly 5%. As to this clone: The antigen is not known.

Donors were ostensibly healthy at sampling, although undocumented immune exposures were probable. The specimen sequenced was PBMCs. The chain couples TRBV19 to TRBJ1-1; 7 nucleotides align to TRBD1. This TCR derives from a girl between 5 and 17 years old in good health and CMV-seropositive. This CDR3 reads CASSRQGQGNTEAFF. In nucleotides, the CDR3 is TGTGCCAGTAGTAGACAGGGTCAGGGGAACACTGAAGCTTTCTTT.